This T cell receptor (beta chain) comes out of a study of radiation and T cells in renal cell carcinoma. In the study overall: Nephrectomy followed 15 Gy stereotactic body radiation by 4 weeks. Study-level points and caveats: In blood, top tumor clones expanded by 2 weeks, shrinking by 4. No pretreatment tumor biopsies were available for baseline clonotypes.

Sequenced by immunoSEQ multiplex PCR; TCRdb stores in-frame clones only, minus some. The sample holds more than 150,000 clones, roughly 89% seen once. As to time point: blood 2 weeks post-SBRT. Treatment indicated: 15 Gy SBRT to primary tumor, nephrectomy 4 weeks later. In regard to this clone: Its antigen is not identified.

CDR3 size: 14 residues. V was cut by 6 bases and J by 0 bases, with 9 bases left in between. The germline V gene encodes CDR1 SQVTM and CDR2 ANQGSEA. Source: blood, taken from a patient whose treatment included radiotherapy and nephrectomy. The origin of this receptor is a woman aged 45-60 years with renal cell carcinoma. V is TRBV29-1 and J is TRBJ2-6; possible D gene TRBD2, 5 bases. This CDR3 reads CSVDGSSGANVLTF. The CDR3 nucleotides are TGCAGCGTGGATGGGAGCTCTGGGGCCAACGTCCTGACTTTC.